The rows below give T cell receptor beta chains drawn from one sample of a study of Tregs in tolerant kidney transplant recipients. The assay was immunoSEQ multiplex PCR, and TCRdb's table has in-frame clones only and misses some. The sample includes tens of thousands of clones, around 83% of them seen just once. The source material was CD4+ T cells from blood. The receptors were gathered from a human donor in good health. CDR3s include the opening cysteine and the closing phenylalanine or tryptophan. D genes are given only for firm matches. Size is omitted from some rows. Given values are once, few, many or a class for expanded clones.

d_call j_call v_call clone_size cdr3_length cdr3_aa cdr3_nt
NA TRBJ1-3 TRBV7-2 NA 15 CASSLRAEPGNTIYF TGTGCCAGCAGCTTAAGGGCGGAGCCTGGAAACACCATATATTTT
TRBD1 TRBJ1-1 TRBV11-2 NA 16 CASSFFHGQVNTEAFF TGTGCCAGCAGCTTCTTCCACGGACAGGTTAACACTGAAGCTTTCTTT
NA TRBJ2-7 TRBV5-1 NA 15 CASSLEGGPTYEQYF TGCGCCAGCAGCTTGGAGGGGGGCCCAACCTACGAGCAGTACTTC
NA TRBJ2-7 TRBV19 few 12 CASKQRLYEQYF TGTGCCAGTAAGCAGAGACTCTACGAGCAGTACTTC
NA TRBJ2-5 TRBV6-1 NA 12 CASSGRGETQYF TGTGCCAGCAGTGGCAGGGGTGAGACCCAGTACTTC
NA TRBJ1-2 TRBV28 NA 13 CASSLWPNYGYTF TGTGCCAGCAGTTTGTGGCCTAACTATGGCTACACCTTC
TRBD1 TRBJ1-5 TRBV6-6 NA 14 CASSQTGGDQPQHF TGTGCCAGCAGCCAGACAGGGGGGGATCAGCCCCAGCATTTT
NA TRBJ2-2 TRBV7-2 NA 17 CASSLTSILQGGGELFF TGTGCCAGCAGCTTGACCTCCATTCTACAGGGCGGCGGGGAGCTGTTTTTT
NA TRBJ1-5 TRBV19 once 16 CASAVLQGAGNQPQHF TGTGCCAGCGCAGTATTACAGGGCGCCGGCAATCAGCCCCAGCATTTT
NA TRBJ2-4 TRBV30 NA 14 CAWSVAGAKNIQYF TGTGCCTGGAGTGTAGCAGGGGCCAAAAACATTCAGTACTTC
TRBD1 TRBJ2-6 TRBV4-1 NA 18 CASSQGGRGRTGANVLTF TGCGCCAGCAGCCAAGGGGGCAGGGGGCGGACTGGGGCCAACGTCCTGACTTTC
NA TRBJ2-4 TRBV13 NA 12 CASSLGRNIQYF TGTGCCAGCAGCTTAGGCCGCAACATTCAGTACTTC
NA TRBJ2-7 TRBV9 NA 13 CASGKGGPSEQYF TGTGCCAGTGGGAAAGGGGGGCCGTCCGAGCAGTACTTC
TRBD1 TRBJ1-1 TRBV6-1 NA 14 CASFWTGRYTEAFF TGTGCCAGCTTTTGGACAGGGAGGTACACTGAAGCTTTCTTT
NA TRBJ2-3 TRBV2 NA 16 CASSEAQASSTDTQYF TGTGCCAGCAGTGAAGCGCAGGCTTCTAGCACAGATACGCAGTATTTT